The 2 T cell receptor beta chains in this list originate from one sample, sequenced in a study of T cell responses to AZD1222 COVID-19 vaccine (dated by TCRdb to the early 2020s). Reading the label with the study, this specimen's time point is: about 28 days (+/-7) after the second vaccine dose. Libraries were made using the immunoSEQ multiplex PCR assay. The source is immuneACCESS, and TCRdb retained only in-frame sequences with V and J called. Part of the clones is not carried over; for the studies checked, unresolved V genes explain less than half of this, and the remainder is unexplained. This sample is represented by 150,000 to 200,000 clones; approximately 86% of them were singletons. Jointly, the top ten make up under 14% of the sample. The sample consisted of peripheral blood, taken 28 days after the second AZD1222 dose. The receptors stem from an adult who received the AZD1222 COVID-19 vaccine.

The chain joins TRBV6-5 to TRBJ1-4; no reliable D call. Germline values: CDR1 MNHEY, CDR2 SVGAGI. Trimming shortened V by 6 bases and J by 5 bases, and 13 bases separated the two germline ends. The CDR3 runs to 14 residues. This CDR3 reads CASRSSVRNEKLFF. CDR3 nucleotides: TGTGCCAGCAGGTCGTCGGTCCGCAATGAAAAACTGTTTTTT.

In regard to this clone: At the DNA level, this CDR3 is encoded by other sequences in the same sample as well. The rearrangement joins TRBV28 to TRBJ2-3, with D possibly TRBD2 on 6 matching bases. The V gene's germline CDR1 is MDHEN and CDR2 SYDVKM. Trimming stripped 5 bases from V and 1 base from J, with 10 bases between. The CDR3 spans 14 residues. CDR3 amino acids: CASSPWGGTDTQYF. The DNA for the CDR3 is TGTGCCAGCAGTCCCTGGGGGGGCACAGATACGCAGTATTTT.